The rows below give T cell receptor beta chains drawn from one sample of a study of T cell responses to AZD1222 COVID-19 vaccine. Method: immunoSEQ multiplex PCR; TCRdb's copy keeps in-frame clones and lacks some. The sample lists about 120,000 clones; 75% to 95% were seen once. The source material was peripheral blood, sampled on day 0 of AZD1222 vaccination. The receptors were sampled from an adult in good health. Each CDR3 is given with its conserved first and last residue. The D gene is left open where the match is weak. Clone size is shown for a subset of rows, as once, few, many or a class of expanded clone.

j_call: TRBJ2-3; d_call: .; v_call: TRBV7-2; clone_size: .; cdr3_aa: CASSLSSRNADTQYF; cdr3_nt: TGTGCCAGCAGCTTATCCTCCAGGAACGCAGATACGCAGTATTTT
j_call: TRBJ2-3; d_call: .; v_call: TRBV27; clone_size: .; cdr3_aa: CASSLWGSPSTDTQYF; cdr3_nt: TGTGCCAGCAGTTTATGGGGCTCCCCTAGCACAGATACGCAGTATTTT
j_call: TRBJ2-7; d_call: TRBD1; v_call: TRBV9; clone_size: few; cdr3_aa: CASSAWDSSYEQYF; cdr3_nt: TGTGCCAGCAGCGCGTGGGACAGCTCCTACGAGCAGTACTTC
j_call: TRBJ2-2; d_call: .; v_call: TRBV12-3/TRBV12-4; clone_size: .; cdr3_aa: CASSLRGSGELFF; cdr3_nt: TGTGCCAGCAGTTTAAGAGGGTCCGGGGAGCTGTTTTTT
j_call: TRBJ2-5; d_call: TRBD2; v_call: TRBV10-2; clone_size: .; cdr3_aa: CASSETGTSVQETQYF; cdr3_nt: TGCGCCAGCAGTGAGACCGGGACTAGCGTACAAGAGACCCAGTACTTC
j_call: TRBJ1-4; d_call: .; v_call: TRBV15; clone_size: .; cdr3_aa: CATSLGRLNEKLFF; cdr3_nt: TGTGCCACCAGTTTGGGACGGCTTAATGAAAAACTGTTTTTT
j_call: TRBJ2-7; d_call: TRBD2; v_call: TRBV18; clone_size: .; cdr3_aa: CASSPTSGSSYEQYF; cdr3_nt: TGTGCCAGCTCACCGACTAGCGGGAGTTCCTACGAGCAGTACTTC
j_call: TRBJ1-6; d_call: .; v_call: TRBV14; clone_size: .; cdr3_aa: CASSWTDNSPLHF; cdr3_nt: TGTGCCAGCAGCTGGACCGATAATTCACCCCTCCACTTT
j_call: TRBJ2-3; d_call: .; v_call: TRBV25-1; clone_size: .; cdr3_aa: CASSRGNRGWTDTQYF; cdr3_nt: TGTGCCAGCAGTCGGGGGAACAGGGGTTGGACAGATACGCAGTATTTT
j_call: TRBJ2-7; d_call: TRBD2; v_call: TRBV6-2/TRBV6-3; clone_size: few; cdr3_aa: CASSYLAGGPFEQYF; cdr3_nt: TGTGCCAGCAGTTACCTAGCGGGAGGGCCGTTTGAGCAGTACTTC
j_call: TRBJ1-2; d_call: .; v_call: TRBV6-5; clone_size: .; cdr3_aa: CASSYGQELRNYGYTF; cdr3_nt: TGTGCCAGCAGTTACGGCCAGGAGCTAAGGAACTATGGCTACACCTTC
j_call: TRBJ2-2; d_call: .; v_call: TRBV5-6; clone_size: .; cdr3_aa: CASSFRTAGGATGELFF; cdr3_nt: TGTGCCAGCAGCTTCCGGACGGCAGGAGGGGCCACCGGGGAGCTGTTTTTT
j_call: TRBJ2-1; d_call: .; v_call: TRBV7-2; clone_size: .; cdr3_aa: CASSLGGPPLNEQFF; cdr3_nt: TGTGCCAGCAGCCTGGGCGGCCCGCCGCTTAATGAGCAGTTCTTC
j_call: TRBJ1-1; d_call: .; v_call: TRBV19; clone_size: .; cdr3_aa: CASSLRSQMDAFF; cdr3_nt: TGTGCCAGTAGTCTACGGTCCCAAATGGACGCTTTCTTT
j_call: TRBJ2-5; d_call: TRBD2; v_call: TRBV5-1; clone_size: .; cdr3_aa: CASSLDGRAKETQYF; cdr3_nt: TGCGCCAGCAGCTTGGACGGGAGGGCCAAAGAGACCCAGTACTTC
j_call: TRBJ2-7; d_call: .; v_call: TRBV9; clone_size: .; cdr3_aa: CASSVEGIASYEQYF; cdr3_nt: TGTGCCAGCAGCGTAGAGGGGATAGCATCCTACGAGCAGTACTTC
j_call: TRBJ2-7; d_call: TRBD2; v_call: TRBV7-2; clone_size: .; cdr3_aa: CASRVAGVVAEQYF; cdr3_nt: TGTGCCAGCAGAGTAGCGGGAGTTGTCGCAGAGCAGTACTTC
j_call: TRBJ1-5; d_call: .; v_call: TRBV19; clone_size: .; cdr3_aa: CASIPTGINQPQHF; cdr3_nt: TGTGCCAGTATTCCGACAGGAATCAATCAGCCCCAGCATTTT
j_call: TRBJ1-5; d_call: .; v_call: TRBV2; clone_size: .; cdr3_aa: CASSQGEAQPQHF; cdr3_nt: TGTGCCAGCAGCCAGGGCGAGGCCCAGCCCCAGCATTTT
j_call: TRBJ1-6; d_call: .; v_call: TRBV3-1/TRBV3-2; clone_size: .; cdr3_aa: CASSQTTVGSPLHF; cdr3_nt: TGTGCCAGCAGCCAAACAACAGTGGGGTCACCCCTCCACTTT
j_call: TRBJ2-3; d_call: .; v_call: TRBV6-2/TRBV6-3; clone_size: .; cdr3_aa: CASSQRDTQYF; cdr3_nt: TGTGCCAGCAGTCAACGAGATACGCAGTATTTT
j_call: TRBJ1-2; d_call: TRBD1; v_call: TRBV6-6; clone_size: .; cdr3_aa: CASSLRTGAGSDYGYTF; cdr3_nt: TGTGCCAGCAGTCTTCGGACAGGGGCCGGTTCTGACTATGGCTACACCTTC
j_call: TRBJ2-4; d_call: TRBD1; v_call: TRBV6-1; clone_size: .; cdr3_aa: CASSEFGTGMNIQYF; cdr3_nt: TGTGCCAGCAGTGAATTCGGGACAGGGATGAACATTCAGTACTTC
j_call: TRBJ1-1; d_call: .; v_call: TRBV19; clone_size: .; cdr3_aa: CASSPSTPRNTEAFF; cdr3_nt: TGTGCCAGTAGTCCATCGACCCCGCGAAACACTGAAGCTTTCTTT
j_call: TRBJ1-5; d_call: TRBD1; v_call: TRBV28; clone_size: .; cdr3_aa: CASRVRGPSNQPQHF; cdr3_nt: TGTGCCAGCAGGGTCAGGGGGCCTAGCAATCAGCCCCAGCATTTT
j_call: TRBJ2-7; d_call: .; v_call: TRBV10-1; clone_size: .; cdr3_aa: CASSGTKRPYEQYF; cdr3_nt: TGCGCCAGCAGTGGAACCAAAAGGCCCTACGAGCAGTACTTC
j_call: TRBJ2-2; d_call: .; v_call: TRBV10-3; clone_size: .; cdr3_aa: CAIRPLENTGELFF; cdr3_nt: TGTGCCATCAGACCTCTAGAGAACACCGGGGAGCTGTTTTTT
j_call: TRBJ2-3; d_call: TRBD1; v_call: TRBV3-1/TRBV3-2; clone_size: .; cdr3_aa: CASSQGTASTDTQYF; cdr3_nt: TGTGCCAGCAGCCAGGGGACAGCTAGCACAGATACGCAGTATTTT
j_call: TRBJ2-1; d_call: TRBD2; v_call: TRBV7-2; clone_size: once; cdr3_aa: CASRPSGSGNEQFF; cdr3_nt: TGTGCCAGCAGGCCTAGCGGGAGCGGCAATGAGCAGTTCTTC
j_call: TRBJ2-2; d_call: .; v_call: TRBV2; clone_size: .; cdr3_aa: CASSEVLSDTGELFF; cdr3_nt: TGTGCCAGCAGTGAAGTTCTCAGCGACACCGGGGAGCTGTTTTTT
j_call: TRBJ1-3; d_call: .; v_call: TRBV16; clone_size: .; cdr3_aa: CASSRNRVSGNTIYF; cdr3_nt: TGTGCCAGCAGCCGCAACAGGGTTTCTGGAAACACCATATATTTT
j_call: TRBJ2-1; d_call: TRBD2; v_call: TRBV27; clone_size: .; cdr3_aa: CASSLSGTSGSSEQFF; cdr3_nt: TGTGCCAGCAGTTTATCTGGAACTAGCGGGAGCAGTGAGCAGTTCTTC